Listed here are 25 T cell receptor beta chains from one sample, sequenced in a study of shared clonotypes between healthy human individuals. Assay: immunoSEQ multiplex PCR; the TCRdb copy retains only in-frame clones and omits some. The profile shows 150,000 to 200,000 clones, about 68% of them singletons. The sample taken for sequencing was memory CD4+ T cells sorted from blood. Subset defined: CD45RA-negative fraction. The receptors shown here come from a man under 40 in good health.

The J gene is TRBJ2-3, the V gene TRBV2; TRBD2 aligns across 7 bases. The trim removed 6 bases at V and 1 base at J, leaving 7 bases unmatched. In germline, CDR1 is SNHLY, CDR2 FYNNEI. This CDR3 spans 15 amino acids. The CDR3 DNA reads as TGTGCCAGCAGCGCCGGGACTACCCGCACAGATACGCAGTATTTT. It translates to CASSAGTTRTDTQYF.

The chain uses TRBV4-1 and TRBJ2-3; 10 positions agree with TRBD2. Germline CDR1 reads MGHRA; CDR2 reads YSYEKL. CDR3 size: 18 residues. J gave up 1 base and V 0 bases, and 7 bases lay outside the gene matches. The CDR3 sequence: CASSQDELLAGGTDTQYF. Written as DNA, the CDR3 is TGCGCCAGCAGCCAAGATGAGCTGCTAGCGGGGGGCACAGATACGCAGTATTTT.

J is TRBJ2-7 and V is TRBV18; 8 bases align to TRBD2. J was trimmed by 5 bases and V by 2 bases; bases with no gene match: 5. This CDR3 has 14 amino acids. Germline V gene lookup returns CDR1 KGHSH and CDR2 LQKENI. The CDR3 loop is CASSPEREYHEQYF. The CDR3 DNA reads TGTGCCAGCTCACCAGAGCGGGAGTACCACGAGCAGTACTTC.

This chain joins TRBV5-5 and TRBJ1-4, with a possible D match to TRBD1 (6 bases). V was pared by 4 bases and J by 0 bases, with 19 bases between. CDR1 is SGHKS and CDR2 is YYEKEE in the germline V gene (reference sequence). The CDR3 is made up of 18 amino acids. CDR3 in amino acids: CASSPVMGGYTTNEKLFF. CDR3 nucleotide sequence: TGTGCCAGCAGCCCCGTTATGGGGGGCTACACAACTAATGAAAAACTGTTTTTT. Drawing the rest from reference TRBV5-5 and TRBJ1-4, the complete variable domain is DAGVTQSPTHLIKTRGQQVTLRCSPISGHKSVSWYQQVLGQGPQFIFQYYEKEERGRGNFPDRFSARQFPNYSSELNVNALLLGDSALYLCASSPVMGGYTTNEKLFFGSGTQLSVL.

This clone was counted a single time. The genes are TRBV7-2 and TRBJ2-1, with 12 nucleotides matching TRBD2. This CDR3 contains 18 residues. Trimming took 3 bases from V and 8 from J; bases not matched to a gene: 14. Germline V CDR1 and CDR2: SGHTA, FQGNSA. The chain's CDR3 is CASSFFMLAGGTSDEQFF. CDR3 in DNA: TGTGCCAGCAGCTTTTTTATGCTAGCGGGAGGGACTTCGGATGAGCAGTTCTTC.

The CDR3 loop is CASSVVGGETEAFF. For the CDR3, the DNA is TGTGCCAGCAGCGTAGTTGGTGGGGAGACTGAAGCTTTCTTT. V is TRBV9 and J is TRBJ1-1, with D hard to call. Germline V gives CDR1 SGDLS, CDR2 YYNGEE. The CDR3 covers 14 residues. Trimming took off 0 bases at V and 5 bases at J, with 11 bases between the two ends.

This chain links TRBV5-6 with TRBJ2-4; no clear D gene. The germline gives CDR1 SGHDT, CDR2 YYEEEE. The CDR3 has 14 residues. The V gene lost 1 base and the J gene lost 7 bases, with 12 bases spanning the gap. CDR3 region: CASSLRAGYNIQYF. CDR3 bases: TGTGCCAGCAGCTTGAGGGCAGGCTACAACATTCAGTACTTC.

The chain joins TRBV2 to TRBJ1-2, with 7 bases fitting TRBD1. The CDR3 length is 14 residues. CDR1 SNHLY and CDR2 FYNNEI come from the germline V gene. The trim removed 6 bases at V and 6 bases at J, leaving 10 bases unmatched. The CDR3 DNA follows: TGTGCCAGCAGAGCCGGGACAGAAGAAAATGGCTACACCTTC. Its translation: CASRAGTEENGYTF.

This chain connects TRBV18 to TRBJ2-6; D may match TRBD1 or TRBD2 (5 bases each). With 1 base removed from V and 0 bases from J, the gap between germline ends came to 7 bases. The CDR3 covers 16 residues. Germline V gene sequence: CDR1 KGHSH, CDR2 LQKENI. DNA of the CDR3: TGTGCCAGCTCACCACGGGGGATCTCTGGGGCCAACGTCCTGACTTTC. Translated: CASSPRGISGANVLTF. The full variable domain, completed using reference TRBV18 and TRBJ2-6, is NAGVMQNPRHLVRRRGQEARLRCSPMKGHSHVYWYRQLPEEGLKFMVYLQKENIIDESGMPKERFSAEFPKEGPSILRIQQVVRGDSAAYFCASSPRGISGANVLTFGAGSRLTVL.

This clone was recorded a few times. J is TRBJ2-7 and V is TRBV18; D may be TRBD2 (5 bases). Germline assignment: CDR1 KGHSH and CDR2 LQKENI. V dropped 0 bases and J dropped 0 bases, with 9 bases sitting between them. This CDR3 has 15 amino acids. The CDR3 sequence: CASSPPGGFSYEQYF. CDR3 in DNA: TGTGCCAGCTCACCACCGGGCGGGTTCTCCTACGAGCAGTACTTC.

V usage is TRBV9 and J usage is TRBJ1-1, with D perhaps TRBD1 (5 bases). The CDR3 totals 15 residues. CDR1 is SGDLS and CDR2 is YYNGEE in the germline V gene. The ends were cut back, 0 bases at V and 3 bases at J, with 12 bases in the middle. The CDR3 sequence: CASSVAPGRDTEAFF. CDR3 in DNA: TGTGCCAGCAGCGTAGCCCCCGGCAGGGACACTGAAGCTTTCTTT.

The chain employs TRBV6-4 and TRBJ1-5; D perhaps matches TRBD1 (5 bases). CDR1 MRHNA and CDR2 SNTAGT come from the germline V gene. The ends were cut back, 4 bases at V and 0 bases at J, with 10 bases in the middle. This CDR3 is 15 amino acids long. In nucleotides, the CDR3 is TGTGCCAGCAGTGTCGAGGGGTCTAGCAATCAGCCCCAGCATTTT. Translating gives CASSVEGSSNQPQHF.

The CDR3 region is CASSLLRGLEAFF. Here the CDR3 DNA reads TGTGCCAGCAGCTTATTACGGGGCCTTGAAGCTTTCTTT. V usage is TRBV13 and J usage is TRBJ1-1; possibly TRBD1 for D (5 bases). The CDR3 consists of 13 residues. V was clipped by 2 bases and J by 7 bases, with 11 bases between them. Germline V gene data show CDR1 as PRHDT and CDR2 as FYEKMQ (reference sequence).

V is TRBV29-1 and J is TRBJ2-1; 7 bases are a match to TRBD2. CDR1 is SQVTM, CDR2 ANQGSEA, per germline. CDR3 length: 13 amino acids. The ends lost 7 bases at V and 7 bases at J; junction bases unmatched: 10. The CDR3 DNA sequence: TGCAGCGCCTCTCTGGCGGGAGTGAATGAGCAGTTCTTC. Protein sequence: CSASLAGVNEQFF.

This sequence joins TRBV19 and TRBJ2-4, with D perhaps TRBD2 (5 bases). Between the trimmed V and J ends, which lost 7 bases and 0 bases, there was a span of 16 bases. Germline values: CDR1 LNHDA, CDR2 SQIVND (reference sequence). The CDR3 totals 16 residues. The CDR3 bases are TGTGCCAGTACGGAGGCAGGACGTCTAGCCAAAAACATTCAGTACTTC. Encoded protein: CASTEAGRLAKNIQYF.

The gene calls are TRBV11-2 and TRBJ2-1, with unresolved D. This CDR3 is 12 amino acids long. Germline values: CDR1 SGHAT, CDR2 FQNNGV. V was trimmed by 7 bases and J by 5 bases, leaving 9 bases between them. The CDR3 DNA reads as TGTGCCAGCACCCGGACCAACAATGAGCAGTTCTTC. Translated: CASTRTNNEQFF.

This clone was found a few times. The chain uses TRBV18 and TRBJ1-5, with a weak D call TRBD1 (5 bases). Germline-derived CDR1 and CDR2 are KGHSH and LQKENI. The CDR3 is 16 residues long. V lost 3 bases, J lost 5 bases, and 17 bases lay in between. Here the CDR3 reads CASSPRQPNNHQPQHF. In DNA form, the CDR3 reads TGTGCCAGCTCACCTAGACAGCCTAACAATCATCAGCCCCAGCATTTT. Full variable domain (rest looked up from reference TRBV18 and TRBJ1-5): NAGVMQNPRHLVRRRGQEARLRCSPMKGHSHVYWYRQLPEEGLKFMVYLQKENIIDESGMPKERFSAEFPKEGPSILRIQQVVRGDSAAYFCASSPRQPNNHQPQHFGDGTRLSIL.

This clone is medium-sized (0.01 to 0.1%). This chain joins TRBV18 and TRBJ1-1; D gene unclear. V shed 6 bases and J shed 6 bases, with 17 bases lying between them. Germline V gene sequence: CDR1 KGHSH, CDR2 LQKENI. This CDR3 is 14 amino acids long. The CDR3 nucleotides read TGTGCCAGCTCCCAACTAAATACCGGGTCTGAAGCTTTCTTT. Amino acid sequence: CASSQLNTGSEAFF.

This clone was counted a single time. V is TRBV18 and J is TRBJ1-3; D unclear. The CDR3 spans 15 residues. Germline CDR1 KGHSH, CDR2 LQKENI. Trimming took 3 bases from V and 2 from J, leaving 11 bases between them. CDR3 DNA sequence: TGTGCCAGCTCACCTACACAGAAAGCTGGAAACACCATATATTTT. Protein: CASSPTQKAGNTIYF.

The chain links TRBV4-3 to TRBJ2-1; TRBD2 aligns across 8 bases. Per the germline V gene, CDR1 is LGHNA and CDR2 is YSLEER. The CDR3 totals 17 residues. J lost 11 bases, V lost 6 bases, and 21 bases had no gene match. The DNA for the CDR3 is TGCGCCAGCAGTCGGGCAGCCCCGGGACTAGGCGAAACACAGCAGTTCTTC. This codes for CASSRAAPGLGETQQFF.

The J gene is TRBJ1-5, the V gene TRBV10-2; D is possibly TRBD1 (6 bases). The CDR3 runs to 17 residues. Germline-derived CDR1 and CDR2 are WSHSY and SAAADI. V lost 0 bases to trimming and J lost 0 bases, with 12 bases between them. In DNA form, the CDR3 reads TGCGCCAGCAGTGAGTCGGTAAGGGGACATAGCAATCAGCCCCAGCATTTT. Residues: CASSESVRGHSNQPQHF.

The V and J genes are TRBV28 and TRBJ1-1; TRBD1 agrees at 9 bases. Per the germline V gene, CDR1 is MDHEN and CDR2 is SYDVKM. This CDR3 spans 12 amino acids. The ends lost 7 bases at V and 11 bases at J; junction bases unmatched: 8. DNA for the CDR3: TGTGCCAGCATTGGACAGGGGTATCGCGCTTTCTTT. Translation: CASIGQGYRAFF.

This chain links TRBV28 with TRBJ2-2; the match to TRBD2 covers 13 bases. The germline V gene encodes CDR1 MDHEN and CDR2 SYDVKM. After removal of 8 bases from V and 4 bases from J, the junction contained 7 bases not matched to a gene. The CDR3 is made up of 16 amino acids. The CDR3 coding sequence is TGTGCCAGCGTTACTAGCGGGAGGGCCGGCACCGGGGAGCTGTTTTTT. This sequence encodes CASVTSGRAGTGELFF.

The V and J genes are TRBV5-6 and TRBJ1-2; no reliable D call. The germline CDR1 and CDR2 sequences are SGHDT and YYEEEE. The CDR3 length is 12 residues. V lost 5 bases and J 3 bases, leaving 8 bases between the germline ends. CDR3 amino acids: CASRKPDYGYTF. CDR3 nucleotides: TGTGCCAGCAGAAAGCCAGACTATGGCTACACCTTC.

This clone has only a few counts. The chain uses TRBV2 and TRBJ2-5; perhaps D is TRBD1 or TRBD2 (6 bases each). The CDR3 is 14 amino acids. Germline loops: CDR1 SNHLY, CDR2 FYNNEI. V was pared by 8 bases and J by 0 bases, with 13 bases between. The CDR3 sequence: CASGGQANQETQYF. In nucleotides, the CDR3 is TGTGCCAGCGGGGGGCAGGCCAACCAAGAGACCCAGTACTTC. The full variable domain, in which reference TRBV2 and TRBJ2-5 provide the parts outside the CDR3, is EPEVTQTPSHQVTQMGQEVILRCVPISNHLYFYWYRQILGQKVEFLVSFYNNEISEKSEIFDDQFSVERPDGSNFTLKIRSTKLEDSAMYFCASGGQANQETQYFGPGTRLLVL.